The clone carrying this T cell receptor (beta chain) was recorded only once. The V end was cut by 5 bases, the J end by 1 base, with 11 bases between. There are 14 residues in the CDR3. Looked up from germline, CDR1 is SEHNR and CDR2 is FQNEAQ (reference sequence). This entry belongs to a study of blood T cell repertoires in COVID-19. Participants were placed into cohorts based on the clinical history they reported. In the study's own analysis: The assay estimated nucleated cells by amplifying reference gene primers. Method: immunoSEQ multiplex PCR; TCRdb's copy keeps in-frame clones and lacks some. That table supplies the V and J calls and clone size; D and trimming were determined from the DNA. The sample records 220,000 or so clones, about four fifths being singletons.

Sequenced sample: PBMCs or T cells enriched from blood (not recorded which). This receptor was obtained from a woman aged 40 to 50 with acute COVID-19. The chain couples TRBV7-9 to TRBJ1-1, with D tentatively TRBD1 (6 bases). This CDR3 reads CASSTDRKNTEAFF. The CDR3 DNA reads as TGTGCCAGCAGCACCGACAGGAAGAACACTGAAGCTTTCTTT. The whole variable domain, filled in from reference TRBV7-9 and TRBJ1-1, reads DTGVSQNPRHKITKRGQNVTFRCDPISEHNRLYWYRQTLGQGPEFLTYFQNEAQLEKSRLLSDRFSAERPKGSFSTLEIQRTEQGDSAMYLCASSTDRKNTEAFFGQGTRLTVV.